What follows is one TCR beta chain and its context. This specimen comes from a study of blood T cell repertoires in COVID-19. Whole-study context: Donors in the United States, Italy and Spain gave samples during acute or convalescent COVID-19. From T cells, B-cell-depleted T cells, or PBMCs came the material, which was cDNA or gDNA.

In the original analysis: Reference gene primer amplification gave nucleated cell count estimates. This table comes from immunoSEQ multiplex PCR, and its TCRdb copy is limited to in-frame clones, with some not included. V and J calls and clone size are as listed in that table; D and trimming were resolved from the DNA. The sample carries 310,000 or so clones, more than 80% recorded once. The sequenced material came from peripheral blood. The sequence came from a young man who had recovered from COVID-19.

The CDR3 DNA reads TGCGCCAGCAGCCGAACTAGCGGGGAGCACTACGAGCAGTACTTC. This sequence encodes CASSRTSGEHYEQYF. This chain joins TRBV4-3 and TRBJ2-7; 10 positions match TRBD2. V lost 4 bases to trimming and J lost 3 bases; unmatched junction nucleotides: 6. The CDR3 extends over 15 amino acids. Germline CDR1 reads LGHNA; CDR2 reads YSLEER.